The sequence of this TCR beta chain was determined in a study of T cell responses to AZD1222 COVID-19 vaccine (dated by TCRdb to the early 2020s). For the study in its entirety: AZD1222 recipients whose second dose came at about 4 weeks and those whose second dose came at about 12 weeks were combined into one group, since spike-specific TCR depth and breadth did not differ between the two schedules. TCR sequencing covered roughly 230 trial participants: some 210 given two doses of AZD1222 and 26 given two doses of MenACWY control vaccine. Enrollment into the trials was organized by age into subgroups of 18-55, 56-69 and 70-plus years, and those subgroups contained roughly 150, 30 and 60 TCR-sequenced participants, respectively.

The CDR3 regions of human TCRbeta chains were analyzed by immunosequencing. In the original analysis: Repertoire TCRs were checked for matches against a reference library of SARS-CoV-2-specific TCRs that had been generated using the MIRA antigen-specificity platform. Breadth was defined as the fraction of unique TCRs that were SARS-CoV-2-associated. Depth was defined as the fraction of total T cells that were SARS-CoV-2-associated. Using the MIRA data, each spike-specific TCR was assigned both to the spike region to which the TCR was reactive and to a CD4 or CD8 class. Log10-transformed breadth and depth values were compared by one-way ANOVA with Sidak's multiple comparisons tests. TCRdb took over this immuneACCESS table, retaining in-frame rearrangements with V and J assigned. Such tables are incomplete; in checked studies, under half of the missing clones stem from an unresolved V gene, and the remainder is unexplained. V and J calls and clone size are given by that table; D and trimming were obtained from the DNA. The sample contains some 86,000 clones, almost 80% of them found a single time. More than 20% of the sample comes from the top ten.

This clone showed up just a few times. Its antigen remains unidentified. Base qualities are not at hand, and no much larger clone is one base apart. Overall study outcomes, separate from this receptor: Most participants were white British and females outnumbered males, and the authors suggested that clonal diversity may have been underestimated. Reportedly, close to half of the unique spike-specific TCRs recognized epitopes lying outside the regions that are mutated in the B.1.351 and B.1.1.7 variants. No day 14 peak-response samples were available, so repertoires were characterized only after the peak T cell response. After two AZD1222 doses, spike-specific TCR breadth and depth were significantly higher than at day 0 and than in MenACWY recipients. The 56-69-year group was small, and its depth increase did not reach significance, likely because of low power. Conclusions about previously exposed vaccinees were limited because only a handful of AZD1222 recipients were SARS-CoV-2 seropositive at baseline. The whole spike protein was spanned by vaccine-associated CD4 TCRs, and dominant responses were seen in regions 160-218 and 743-854.

Reading from cysteine to phenylalanine, the CDR3 counts 15 amino acids. Only the CDR3 part of the read is kept: 45 bases, read in frame from the first base. V is pruned by 11 bases and J by 5 bases, leaving 12 bases of the junction without a gene match. Looking up the germline V gene yields CDR1 MNHEY and CDR2 SVGAGI. The intended sense of this specimen's time point label: baseline before first vaccination. Vaccinee samples were obtained from the UK trials COV001 and COV002, which included a single-blind randomized controlled phase 2/3 trial of AZD1222 (ChAdOx1 nCoV-19) in healthy adults. Trial participant PBMC samples were collected at day 0 and day 28 after the second dose for TCRbeta chain sequencing.

The clonotype was recovered from an adult in good health. The V and J genes are TRBV6-5 and TRBJ1-4, with 9 bases in between that match TRBD1. The sequences come from peripheral blood, collected on day 0 of AZD1222 vaccination. The DNA reads TGTGCCGCGGCGCGACAGGGGGGGACCAATGAAAAACTGTTTTTT. Its protein is CAAARQGGTNEKLFF.